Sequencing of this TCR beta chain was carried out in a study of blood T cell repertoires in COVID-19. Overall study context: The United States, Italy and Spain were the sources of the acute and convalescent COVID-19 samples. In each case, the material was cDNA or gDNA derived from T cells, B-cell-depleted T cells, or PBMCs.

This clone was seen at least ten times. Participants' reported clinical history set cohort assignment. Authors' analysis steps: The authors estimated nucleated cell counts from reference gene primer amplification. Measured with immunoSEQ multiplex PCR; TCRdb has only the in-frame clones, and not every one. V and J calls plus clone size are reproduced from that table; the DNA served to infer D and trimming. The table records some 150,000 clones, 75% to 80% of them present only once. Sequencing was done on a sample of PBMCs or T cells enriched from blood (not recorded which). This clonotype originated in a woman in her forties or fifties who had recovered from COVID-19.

CDR3 loop: CASNHLTGGKGNTEAFF. The CDR3 DNA follows: TGTGCCAGTAACCACCTCACAGGGGGCAAGGGGAACACTGAAGCTTTCTTT. J is TRBJ1-1 and V is TRBV19, with 9 positions matching TRBD1. Germline assignment: CDR1 LNHDA and CDR2 SQIVND (reference sequence). This CDR3 is 17 amino acids long. The V and J ends lost 7 bases and 1 base, in that order; junction bases with no gene match: 13.